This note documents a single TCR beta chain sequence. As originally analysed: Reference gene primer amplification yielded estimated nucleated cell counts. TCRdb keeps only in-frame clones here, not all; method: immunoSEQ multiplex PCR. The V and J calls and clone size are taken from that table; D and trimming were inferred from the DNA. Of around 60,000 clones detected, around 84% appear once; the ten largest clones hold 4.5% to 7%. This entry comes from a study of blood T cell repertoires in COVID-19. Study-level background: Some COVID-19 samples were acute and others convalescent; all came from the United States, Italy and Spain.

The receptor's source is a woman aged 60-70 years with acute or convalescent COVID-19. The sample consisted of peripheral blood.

This chain's CDR3 is CASSLGQGRYGYTF. The CDR3 bases are TGCGCCAGCAGCTTGGGACAGGGACGGTATGGCTACACCTTC. The chain has TRBV5-1 and TRBJ1-2; TRBD1 matches at 7 bases. With V trimmed by 0 bases and J by 5 bases, 4 bases remained unmatched. The CDR3 runs 14 residues. The germline V gene has CDR1 SGHRS and CDR2 YFSETQ.